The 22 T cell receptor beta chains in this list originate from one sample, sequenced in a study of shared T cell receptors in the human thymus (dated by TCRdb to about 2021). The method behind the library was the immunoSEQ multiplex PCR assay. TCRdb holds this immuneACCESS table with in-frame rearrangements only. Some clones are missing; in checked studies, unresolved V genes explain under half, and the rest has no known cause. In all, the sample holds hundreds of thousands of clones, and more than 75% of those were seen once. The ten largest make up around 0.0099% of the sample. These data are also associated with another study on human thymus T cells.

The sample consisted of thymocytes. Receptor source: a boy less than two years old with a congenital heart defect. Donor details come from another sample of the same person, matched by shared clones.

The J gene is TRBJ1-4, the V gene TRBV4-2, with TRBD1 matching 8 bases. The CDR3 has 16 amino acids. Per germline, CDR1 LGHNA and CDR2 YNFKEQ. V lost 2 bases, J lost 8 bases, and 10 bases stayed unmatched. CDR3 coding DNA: TGTGCCAGCAGCCAATCCCGGGACAGGCCCGTCGAAAAACTGTTTTTT. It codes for CASSQSRDRPVEKLFF.

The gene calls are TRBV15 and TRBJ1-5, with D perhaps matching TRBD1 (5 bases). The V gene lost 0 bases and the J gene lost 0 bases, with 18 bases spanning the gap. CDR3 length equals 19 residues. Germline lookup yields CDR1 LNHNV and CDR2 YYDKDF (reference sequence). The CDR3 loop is CATSRDQKGEVSSNQPQHF. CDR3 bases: TGTGCCACCAGCAGAGATCAGAAAGGGGAAGTTAGTAGCAATCAGCCCCAGCATTTT.

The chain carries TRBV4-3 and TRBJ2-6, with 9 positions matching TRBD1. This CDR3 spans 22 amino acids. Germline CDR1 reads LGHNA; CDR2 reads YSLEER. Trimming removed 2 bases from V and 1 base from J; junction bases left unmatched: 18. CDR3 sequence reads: CASSQIRDRADIGPSGANVLTF. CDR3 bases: TGCGCCAGCAGCCAAATCCGGGACAGGGCTGATATAGGACCTTCTGGGGCCAACGTCCTGACTTTC.

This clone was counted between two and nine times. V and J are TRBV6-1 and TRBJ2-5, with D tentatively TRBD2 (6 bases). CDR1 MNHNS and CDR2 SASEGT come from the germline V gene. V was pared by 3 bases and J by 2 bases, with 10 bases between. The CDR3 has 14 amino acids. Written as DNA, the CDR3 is TGTGCCAGCAGTGATGGGAGGACACAAGAGACCCAGTACTTC. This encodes CASSDGRTQETQYF.

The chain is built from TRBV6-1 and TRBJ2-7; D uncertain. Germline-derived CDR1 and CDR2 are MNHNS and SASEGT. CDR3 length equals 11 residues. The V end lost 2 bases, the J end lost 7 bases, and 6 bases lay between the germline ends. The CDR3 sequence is CASSEQVEQYF. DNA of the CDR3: TGTGCCAGCAGTGAACAGGTTGAGCAGTACTTC.

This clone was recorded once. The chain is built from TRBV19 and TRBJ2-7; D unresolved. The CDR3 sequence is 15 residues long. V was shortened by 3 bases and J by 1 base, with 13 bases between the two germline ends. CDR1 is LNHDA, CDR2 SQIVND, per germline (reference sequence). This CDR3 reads CASSMSGPKSYEQYF. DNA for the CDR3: TGTGCCAGTAGTATGTCGGGTCCCAAGTCCTACGAGCAGTACTTC.

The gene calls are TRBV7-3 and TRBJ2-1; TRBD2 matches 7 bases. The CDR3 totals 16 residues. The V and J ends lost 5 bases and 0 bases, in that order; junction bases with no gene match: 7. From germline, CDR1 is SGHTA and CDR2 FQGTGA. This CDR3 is CASSPHGRLSYNEQFF. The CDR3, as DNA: TGTGCCAGCAGCCCCCACGGGAGGCTCTCCTACAATGAGCAGTTCTTC.

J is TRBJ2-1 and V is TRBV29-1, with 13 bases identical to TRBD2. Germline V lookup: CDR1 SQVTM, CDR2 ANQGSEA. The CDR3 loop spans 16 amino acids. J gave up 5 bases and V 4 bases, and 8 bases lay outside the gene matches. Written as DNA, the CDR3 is TGCAGCGTTGGACTAGCGGGAGGCCCCCTCCACAATGAGCAGTTCTTC. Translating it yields CSVGLAGGPLHNEQFF.

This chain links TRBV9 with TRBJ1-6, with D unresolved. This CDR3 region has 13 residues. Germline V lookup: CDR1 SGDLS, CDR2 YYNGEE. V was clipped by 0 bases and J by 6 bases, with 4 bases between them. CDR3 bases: TGTGCCAGCAGCGTAGATCGTAATTCACCCCTCCACTTT. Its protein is CASSVDRNSPLHF.

CDR3 coding DNA: TGTGCCAGCAGTCCCGGGACAGGGTACAATGAGCAGTTCTTC. This codes for CASSPGTGYNEQFF. The chain couples TRBV27 to TRBJ2-1, with TRBD1 matching over 9 bases. The germline CDR1 and CDR2 sequences are MNHEY and SMNVEV (reference sequence). V was pared by 5 bases and J by 4 bases, with 3 bases of the junction left unmatched. The CDR3 totals 14 residues.

The DNA of the CDR3 is TGTGCCAGCTCACAGATAGGGGGCAGGGGTGAGCAGTTCTTC. This sequence encodes CASSQIGGRGEQFF. This chain joins TRBV18 and TRBJ2-1; TRBD1 matches 7 bases. The CDR3 extends over 14 amino acids. CDR1 and CDR2 (germline): KGHSH, LQKENI. V trimming: 4 bases; J trimming: 9 bases; junction bases outside the gene matches: 9. Using reference TRBV18 and TRBJ2-1 for the parts outside the CDR3, the full variable domain is NAGVMQNPRHLVRRRGQEARLRCSPMKGHSHVYWYRQLPEEGLKFMVYLQKENIIDESGMPKERFSAEFPKEGPSILRIQQVVRGDSAAYFCASSQIGGRGEQFFGPGTRLTVL.

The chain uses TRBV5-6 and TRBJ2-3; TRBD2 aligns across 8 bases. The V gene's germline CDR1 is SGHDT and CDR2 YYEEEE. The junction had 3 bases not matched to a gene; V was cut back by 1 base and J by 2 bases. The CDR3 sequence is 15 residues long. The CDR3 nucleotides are TGTGCCAGCAGCTTGACTAGCGGAGACACAGATACGCAGTATTTT. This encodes CASSLTSGDTDTQYF.

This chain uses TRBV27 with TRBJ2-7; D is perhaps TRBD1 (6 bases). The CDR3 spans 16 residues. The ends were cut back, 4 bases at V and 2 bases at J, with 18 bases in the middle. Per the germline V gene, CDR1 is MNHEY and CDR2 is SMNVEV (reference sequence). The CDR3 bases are TGTGCCAGCAGTTCTTTTCGAGACAGGCCCCCCTACGAGCAGTACTTC. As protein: CASSSFRDRPPYEQYF.

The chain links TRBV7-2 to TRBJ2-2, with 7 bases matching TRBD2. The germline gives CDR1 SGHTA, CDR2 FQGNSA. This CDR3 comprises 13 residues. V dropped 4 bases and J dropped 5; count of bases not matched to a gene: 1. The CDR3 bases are TGTGCCAGCAGCTCACTAGCGACCGGGGAGCTGTTTTTT. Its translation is CASSSLATGELFF. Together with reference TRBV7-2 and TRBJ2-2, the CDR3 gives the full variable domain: GAGVSQSPSNKVTEKGKDVELRCDPISGHTALYWYRQSLGQGLEFLIYFQGNSAPDKSGLPSDRFSAERTGGSVSTLTIQRTQQEDSAVYLCASSSLATGELFFGEGSRLTVL.

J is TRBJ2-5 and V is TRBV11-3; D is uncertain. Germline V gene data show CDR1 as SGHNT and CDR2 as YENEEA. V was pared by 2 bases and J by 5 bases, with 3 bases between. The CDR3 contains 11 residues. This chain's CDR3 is CASSLRETQYF. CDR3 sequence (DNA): TGTGCCAGCAGCTTACGGGAGACCCAGTACTTC. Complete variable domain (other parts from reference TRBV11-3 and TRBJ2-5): EAGVVQSPRYKIIEKKQPVAFWCNPISGHNTLYWYLQNLGQGPELLIRYENEEAVDDSQLPKDRFSAERLKGVDSTLKIQPAELGDSAVYLCASSLRETQYFGPGTRLLVL.

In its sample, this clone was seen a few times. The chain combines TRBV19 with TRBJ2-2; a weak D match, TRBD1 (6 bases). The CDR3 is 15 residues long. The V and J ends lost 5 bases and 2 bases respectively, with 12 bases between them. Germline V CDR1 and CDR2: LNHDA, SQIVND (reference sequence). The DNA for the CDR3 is TGTGCCAGTAGTGGACAGCCCACCAACACCGGGGAGCTGTTTTTT. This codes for CASSGQPTNTGELFF.

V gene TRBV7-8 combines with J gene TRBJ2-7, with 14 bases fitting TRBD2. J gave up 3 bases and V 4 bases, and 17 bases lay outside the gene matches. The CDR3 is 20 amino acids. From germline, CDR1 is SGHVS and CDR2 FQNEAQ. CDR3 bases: TGTGCCAGCAGCTCCAGTGGGACTAGCGGGAGCGGGGGCCACCTCTACGAGCAGTACTTC. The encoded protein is CASSSSGTSGSGGHLYEQYF.

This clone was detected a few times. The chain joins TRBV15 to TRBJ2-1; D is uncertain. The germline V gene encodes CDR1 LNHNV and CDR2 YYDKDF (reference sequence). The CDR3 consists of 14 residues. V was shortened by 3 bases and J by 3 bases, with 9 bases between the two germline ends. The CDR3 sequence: CATSRGLGYNEQFF. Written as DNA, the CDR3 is TGTGCCACCAGCAGGGGCCTGGGCTACAATGAGCAGTTCTTC.

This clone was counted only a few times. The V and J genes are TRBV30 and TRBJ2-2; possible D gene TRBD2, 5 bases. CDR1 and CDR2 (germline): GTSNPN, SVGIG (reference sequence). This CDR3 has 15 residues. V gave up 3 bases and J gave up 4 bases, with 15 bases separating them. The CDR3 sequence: CAWSQRSHLTGELFF. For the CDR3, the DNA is TGTGCCTGGAGCCAGCGGAGCCACCTCACCGGGGAGCTGTTTTTT.

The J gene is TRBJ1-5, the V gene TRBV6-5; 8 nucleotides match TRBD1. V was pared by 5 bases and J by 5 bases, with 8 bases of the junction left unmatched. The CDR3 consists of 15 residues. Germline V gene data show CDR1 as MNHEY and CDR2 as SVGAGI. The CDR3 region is CASSPDRAWDQPQHF. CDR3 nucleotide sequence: TGTGCCAGCAGTCCGGACAGGGCCTGGGATCAGCCCCAGCATTTT.

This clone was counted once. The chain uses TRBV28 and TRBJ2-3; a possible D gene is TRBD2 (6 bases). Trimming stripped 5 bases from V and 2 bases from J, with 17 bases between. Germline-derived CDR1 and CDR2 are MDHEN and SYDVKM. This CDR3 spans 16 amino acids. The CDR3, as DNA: TGTGCCAGCAGTGCAGACCCGGGACTCTCCACAGATACGCAGTATTTT. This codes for CASSADPGLSTDTQYF.

The CDR3: CASSPTQRMPYNEQFF. CDR3 bases: TGTGCCAGCAGCCCCACTCAGCGGATGCCCTACAATGAGCAGTTCTTC. The chain carries TRBV7-2 and TRBJ2-1; D might be TRBD2 (5 bases). V was trimmed by 5 bases and J by 2 bases, leaving 16 bases between them. Germline CDR1 reads SGHTA; CDR2 reads FQGNSA. The CDR3 has 16 amino acids.